The rows below give T cell receptor beta chains drawn from one sample of a study of cytomegalovirus exposure and HLA in healthy donors. The repertoire was sequenced with immunoSEQ multiplex PCR; TCRdb's copy has only in-frame clones and lacks some. The data show 75,000 to 95,000 clones, 84% seen once. Sequencing was performed on PBMCs. The receptors here all came from a man between 18 and 35 years old in good health and CMV-seronegative. CDR3s include the opening cysteine and the closing phenylalanine or tryptophan. A D gene is named only where the DNA matches it firmly. The size field is filled for only some rows; it gives once, few, many or a size class.

size	V	length	J	D	DNA	CDR3
-	TRBV6-4	16	TRBJ1-5	TRBD1	TGTGCCAGCAGCCCTACAGGGGGCAATAGGAATCAGCCCCAGCATTTT	CASSPTGGNRNQPQHF
-	TRBV9	14	TRBJ2-5	-	TGTGCCAGCAGCGTAGCTTTGCGAGAAGAGACCCAGTACTTC	CASSVALREETQYF
few	TRBV6-6	16	TRBJ2-7	-	TGTGCCAGCAGTTATTCCGGGAGACAGCGCTCCTACGAGCAGTACTTC	CASSYSGRQRSYEQYF
-	TRBV25-1	12	TRBJ2-7	-	TGTGCCAGCAGTCCTAGCTCCTACGAGCAGTACTTC	CASSPSSYEQYF
-	TRBV19	14	TRBJ1-1	-	TGTGCCAGTAGTCCAGACGCGGGTAACACTGAAGCTTTCTTT	CASSPDAGNTEAFF
-	TRBV6-4	16	TRBJ2-2	-	TGTGCCAGCAGTGACTCTGTGAGCGCTGGCGCCGGGGAGCTGTTTTTT	CASSDSVSAGAGELFF
-	TRBV6-1	15	TRBJ1-2	-	TGTGCCAGCAGTGAGAGGAGGACAGAGTCTTATGGCTACACCTTC	CASSERRTESYGYTF
-	TRBV6-5	15	TRBJ1-2	TRBD1	TGTGCCAGCACCTCCGGGAGGGGGCCTCAGGATGGCTACACCTTC	CASTSGRGPQDGYTF
-	TRBV9	15	TRBJ2-1	TRBD2	TGTGCCAGCACTGGGCGGGAGTTTTCCTACAATGAGCAGTTCTTC	CASTGREFSYNEQFF
-	TRBV2	15	TRBJ2-1	-	TGTGCCAGCCAAAAGTGGGACTCAAAAGGAGGTGAGCAGTTCTTC	CASQKWDSKGGEQFF
-	TRBV4-2	16	TRBJ1-4	-	TGTGCCAGCAGCCTCGGTGCCCTGACAGGTGGTGAAAAACTGTTTTTT	CASSLGALTGGEKLFF
few	TRBV6-1	15	TRBJ2-7	TRBD2	TGTGCCAGCAGTGAATCAGCGGGAGCCAGTTACGAGCAGTACTTC	CASSESAGASYEQYF
-	TRBV9	15	TRBJ1-2	TRBD1	TGTGCCAGCAGCATTTCCGGGACAGCTAACTATGGCTACACCTTC	CASSISGTANYGYTF
-	TRBV5-4	16	TRBJ1-4	TRBD1	TGTGCCAGCAGCGCGGGACAGTCCAGGGGTAATGAAAAACTGTTTTTT	CASSAGQSRGNEKLFF
-	TRBV5-6	13	TRBJ2-3	-	TGTGCCAGCAGCTTGGACAGGACAGATACGCAGTATTTT	CASSLDRTDTQYF
once	TRBV5-4	14	TRBJ2-7	TRBD1	TGTGCCAGCAGCTTGTCGGGACAGGGCTACGAGCAGTACTTC	CASSLSGQGYEQYF
-	TRBV7-6	15	TRBJ1-4	-	TGTGCCAGCAGCCCTCAACCCAGGCGTAATGAAAAACTGTTTTTT	CASSPQPRRNEKLFF
-	TRBV28	13	TRBJ2-7	-	TGTGCCAGCAGTTTCGGTGGGAGGTACGAGCAGTACTTC	CASSFGGRYEQYF
-	TRBV14	15	TRBJ2-1	TRBD2	TGTGCCAGCAGCCACGGGACTACCCTCTTGGATGAGCAGTTCTTC	CASSHGTTLLDEQFF
-	TRBV6-5	15	TRBJ1-1	-	TGTGCCAGCATTTATCTGGGGGCGCCTAGCACTGAAGCTTTCTTT	CASIYLGAPSTEAFF
-	TRBV5-6	14	TRBJ1-6	-	TGTGCCAGCAGCCCGGGACTAAATAATTCACCCCTCCACTTT	CASSPGLNNSPLHF
few	TRBV28	12	TRBJ1-1	-	TGTGCCAGCAGTCTCACCCGGACTGAAGCTTTCTTT	CASSLTRTEAFF
-	TRBV6-1	13	TRBJ1-5	-	TGTGCCAGCAGTGAACAGAGCAATCAGCCCCAGCATTTT	CASSEQSNQPQHF
-	TRBV10-3	17	TRBJ1-2	-	TGTGCCATCAGTGAGGGGATGGGAGGACCTTCTAGCTATGGCTACACCTTC	CAISEGMGGPSSYGYTF
-	TRBV5-6	15	TRBJ1-2	TRBD1	TGTGCCAGCAGCCCCGGACAGGGCTCCTACTATGGCTACACCTTC	CASSPGQGSYYGYTF
-	TRBV11-1	16	TRBJ1-2	TRBD1	TGTGCCAGCAGCCCGAGGACAGGGCCTACTAACTATGGCTACACCTTC	CASSPRTGPTNYGYTF
-	TRBV30	15	TRBJ1-5	TRBD1	TGTGCCTGGAGTGTCGGGACAGCTAGCAATCAGCCCCAGCATTTT	CAWSVGTASNQPQHF
-	TRBV5-4	15	TRBJ1-3	-	TGTGCCAGCAGCTCGGGCACAGGCTCAAGAAACACCATATATTTT	CASSSGTGSRNTIYF
-	TRBV28	12	TRBJ1-5	-	TGTGCCAGCACCGGGGTCAATCAGCCCCAGCATTTT	CASTGVNQPQHF